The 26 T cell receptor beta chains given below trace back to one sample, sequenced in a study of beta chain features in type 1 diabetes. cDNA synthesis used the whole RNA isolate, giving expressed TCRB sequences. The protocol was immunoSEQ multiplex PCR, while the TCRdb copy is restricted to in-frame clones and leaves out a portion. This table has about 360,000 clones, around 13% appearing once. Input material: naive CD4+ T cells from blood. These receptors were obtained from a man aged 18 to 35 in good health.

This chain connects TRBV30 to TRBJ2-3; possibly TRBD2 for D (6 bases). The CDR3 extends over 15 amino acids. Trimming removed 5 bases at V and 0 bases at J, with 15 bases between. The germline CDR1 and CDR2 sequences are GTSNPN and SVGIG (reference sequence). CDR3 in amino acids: CAWDAFGTSTDTQYF. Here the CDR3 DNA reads TGTGCCTGGGATGCCTTCGGGACTAGCACAGATACGCAGTATTTT.

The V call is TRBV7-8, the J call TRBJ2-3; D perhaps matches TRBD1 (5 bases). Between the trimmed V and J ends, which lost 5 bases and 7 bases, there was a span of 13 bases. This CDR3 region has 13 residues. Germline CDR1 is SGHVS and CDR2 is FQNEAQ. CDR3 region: CASSALGHHTQYF. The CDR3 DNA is TGTGCCAGCAGCGCCCTCGGACACCATACGCAGTATTTT.

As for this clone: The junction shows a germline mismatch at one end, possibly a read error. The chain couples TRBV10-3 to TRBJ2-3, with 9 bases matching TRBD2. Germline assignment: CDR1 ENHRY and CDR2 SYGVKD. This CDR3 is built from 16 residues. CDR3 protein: CASSELTSGSTDTQYF. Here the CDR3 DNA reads TGTGCCAGCAGTGAATTAACTAGCGGGAGCACAGATACGCAGTATTTT.

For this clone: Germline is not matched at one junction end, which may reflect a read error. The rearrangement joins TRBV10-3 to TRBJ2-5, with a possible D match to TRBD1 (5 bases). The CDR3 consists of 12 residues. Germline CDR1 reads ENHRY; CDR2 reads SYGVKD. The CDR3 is CAISESGQSQYF. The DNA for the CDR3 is TGTGCCATCAGTGAGTCGGGGCAGTCCCAATACTTC.

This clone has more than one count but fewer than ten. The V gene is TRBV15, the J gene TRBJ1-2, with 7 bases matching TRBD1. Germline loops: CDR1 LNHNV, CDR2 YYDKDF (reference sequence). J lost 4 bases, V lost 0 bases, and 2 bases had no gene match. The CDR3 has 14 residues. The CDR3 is CATSREYRGYGYTF. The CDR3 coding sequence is TGTGCCACCAGCAGAGAGTACAGGGGCTATGGCTACACCTTC.

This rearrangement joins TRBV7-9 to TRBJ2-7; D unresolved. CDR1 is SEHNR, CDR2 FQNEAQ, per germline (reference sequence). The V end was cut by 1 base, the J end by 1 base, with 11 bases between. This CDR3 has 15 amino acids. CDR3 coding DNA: TGTGCCAGCAGCTTAGTTGCTGGCACGTCCTACGAGCAGTACTTC. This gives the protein CASSLVAGTSYEQYF. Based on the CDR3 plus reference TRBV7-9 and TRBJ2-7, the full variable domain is DTGVSQNPRHKITKRGQNVTFRCDPISEHNRLYWYRQTLGQGPEFLTYFQNEAQLEKSRLLSDRFSAERPKGSFSTLEIQRTEQGDSAMYLCASSLVAGTSYEQYFGPGTRLTVT.

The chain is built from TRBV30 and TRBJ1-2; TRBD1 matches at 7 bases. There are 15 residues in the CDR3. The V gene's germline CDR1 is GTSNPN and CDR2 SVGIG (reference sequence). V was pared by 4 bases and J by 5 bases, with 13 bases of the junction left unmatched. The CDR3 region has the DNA TGTGCCTGGACCCCAGGGACAGCGAGTAGGTATGGCTACACCTTC. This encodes CAWTPGTASRYGYTF. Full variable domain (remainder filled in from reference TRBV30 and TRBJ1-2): SQTIHQWPATLVQPVGSPLSLECTVEGTSNPNLYWYRQAAGRGLQLLFYSVGIGQISSEVPQNLSASRPQDRQFILSSKKLLLSDSGFYLCAWTPGTASRYGYTFGSGTRLTVV.

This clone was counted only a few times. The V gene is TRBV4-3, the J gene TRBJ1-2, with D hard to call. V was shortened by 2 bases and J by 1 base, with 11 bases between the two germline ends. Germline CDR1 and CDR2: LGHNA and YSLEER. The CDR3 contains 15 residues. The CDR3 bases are TGCGCCAGCAGCCAATCCAGGCCCCTTAACTATGGCTACACCTTC. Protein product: CASSQSRPLNYGYTF.

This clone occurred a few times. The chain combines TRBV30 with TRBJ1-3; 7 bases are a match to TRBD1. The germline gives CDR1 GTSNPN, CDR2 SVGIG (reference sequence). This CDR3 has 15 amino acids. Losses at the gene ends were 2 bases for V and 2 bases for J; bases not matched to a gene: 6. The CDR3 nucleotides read TGTGCCTGGAGTAGAGGACAGGCCACTGGAAACACCATATATTTT. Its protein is CAWSRGQATGNTIYF.

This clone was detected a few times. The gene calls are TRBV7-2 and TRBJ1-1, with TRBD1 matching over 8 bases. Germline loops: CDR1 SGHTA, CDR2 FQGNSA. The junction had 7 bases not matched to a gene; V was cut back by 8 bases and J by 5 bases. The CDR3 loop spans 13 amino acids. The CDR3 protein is CASLQGVRTEAFF. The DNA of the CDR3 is TGTGCCAGCTTACAGGGGGTAAGGACTGAAGCTTTCTTT.

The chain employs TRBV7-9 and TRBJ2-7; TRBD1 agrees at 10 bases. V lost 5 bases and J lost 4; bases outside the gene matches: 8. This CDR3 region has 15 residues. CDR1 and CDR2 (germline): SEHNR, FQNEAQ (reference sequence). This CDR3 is CASSPRDRGYYEQYF. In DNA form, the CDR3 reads TGTGCCAGCAGCCCCCGGGACAGGGGATATTACGAGCAGTACTTC.

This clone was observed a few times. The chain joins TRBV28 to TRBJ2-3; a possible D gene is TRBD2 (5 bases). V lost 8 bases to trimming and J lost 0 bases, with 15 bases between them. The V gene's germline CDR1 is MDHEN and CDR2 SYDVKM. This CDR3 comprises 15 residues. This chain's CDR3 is CASGIREGSTDTQYF. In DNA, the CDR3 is TGTGCCAGCGGAATTCGGGAAGGGAGCACAGATACGCAGTATTTT.

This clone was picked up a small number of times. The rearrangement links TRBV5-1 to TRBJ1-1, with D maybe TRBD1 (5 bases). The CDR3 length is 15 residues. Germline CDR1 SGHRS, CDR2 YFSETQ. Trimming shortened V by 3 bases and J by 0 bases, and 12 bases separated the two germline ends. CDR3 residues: CASSSLGRVNTEAFF. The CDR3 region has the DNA TGCGCCAGCAGCTCCCTCGGCAGGGTGAACACTGAAGCTTTCTTT.

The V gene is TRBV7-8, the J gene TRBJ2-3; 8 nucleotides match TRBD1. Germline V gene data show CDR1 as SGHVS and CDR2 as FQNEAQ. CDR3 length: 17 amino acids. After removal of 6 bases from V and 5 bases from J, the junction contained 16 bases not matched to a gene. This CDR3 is CASSHTRPRGREDTQYF. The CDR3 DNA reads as TGTGCCAGCAGTCATACCCGGCCCAGGGGGCGAGAAGATACGCAGTATTTT. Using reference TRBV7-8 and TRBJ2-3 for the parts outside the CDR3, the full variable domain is GAGVSQSPRYKVAKRGQDVALRCDPISGHVSLFWYQQALGQGPEFLTYFQNEAQLDKSGLPSDRFFAERPEGSVSTLKIQRTQQEDSAVYLCASSHTRPRGREDTQYFGPGTRLTVL.

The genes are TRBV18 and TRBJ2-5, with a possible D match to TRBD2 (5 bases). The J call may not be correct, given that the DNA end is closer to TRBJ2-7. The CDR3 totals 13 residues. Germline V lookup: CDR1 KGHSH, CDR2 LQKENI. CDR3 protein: CASSRGLRGEQYF. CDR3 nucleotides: TGTGCCAGCTCTCGGGGTCTCAGAGGCGAGCAGTACTTC.

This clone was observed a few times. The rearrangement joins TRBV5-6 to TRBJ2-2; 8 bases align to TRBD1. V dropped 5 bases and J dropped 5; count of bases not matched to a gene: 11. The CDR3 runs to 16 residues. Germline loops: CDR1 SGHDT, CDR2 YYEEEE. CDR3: CASRRYRGSGTGELFF. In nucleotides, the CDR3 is TGTGCCAGCAGACGATACAGGGGGTCGGGTACCGGGGAGCTGTTTTTT.

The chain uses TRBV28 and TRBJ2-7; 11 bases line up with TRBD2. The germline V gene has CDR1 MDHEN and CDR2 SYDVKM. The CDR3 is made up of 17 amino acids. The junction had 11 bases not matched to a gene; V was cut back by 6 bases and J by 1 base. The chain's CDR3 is CASRRTSGQHRSYEQYF. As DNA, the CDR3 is TGTGCCAGCAGAAGGACTAGCGGGCAACATAGGTCCTACGAGCAGTACTTC.

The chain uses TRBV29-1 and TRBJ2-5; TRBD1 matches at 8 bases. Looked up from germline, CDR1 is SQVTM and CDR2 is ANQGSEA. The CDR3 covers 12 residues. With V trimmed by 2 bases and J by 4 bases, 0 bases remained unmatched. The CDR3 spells CSVEQGAETQYF. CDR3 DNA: TGCAGCGTTGAACAGGGGGCAGAGACCCAGTACTTC.

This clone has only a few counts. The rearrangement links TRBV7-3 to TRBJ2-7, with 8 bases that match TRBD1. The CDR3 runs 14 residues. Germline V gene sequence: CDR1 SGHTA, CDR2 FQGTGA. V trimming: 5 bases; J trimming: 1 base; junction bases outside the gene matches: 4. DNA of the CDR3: TGTGCCAGCAGCATTGGACAGGGTTCCTACGAGCAGTACTTC. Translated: CASSIGQGSYEQYF.

The DNA for the CDR3 is TGTGCCAGCAGCTGGGCGGGGGGGTCGGCAGATACGCAGTATTTT. Translation: CASSWAGGSADTQYF. The chain joins TRBV6-5 to TRBJ2-3; TRBD2 matches 9 bases. Per germline, CDR1 MNHEY and CDR2 SVGAGI. Germline trimming cut 6 bases from V and 4 bases from J; bases unmatched to any gene: 8. There are 15 residues in the CDR3.

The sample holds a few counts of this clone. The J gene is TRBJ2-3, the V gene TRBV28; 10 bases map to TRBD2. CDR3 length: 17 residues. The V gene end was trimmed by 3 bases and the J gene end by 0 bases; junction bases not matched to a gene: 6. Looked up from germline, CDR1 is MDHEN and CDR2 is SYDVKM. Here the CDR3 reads CASSFRTSGRSTDTQYF. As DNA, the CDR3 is TGTGCCAGCAGTTTCCGGACTAGCGGTCGTAGCACAGATACGCAGTATTTT.

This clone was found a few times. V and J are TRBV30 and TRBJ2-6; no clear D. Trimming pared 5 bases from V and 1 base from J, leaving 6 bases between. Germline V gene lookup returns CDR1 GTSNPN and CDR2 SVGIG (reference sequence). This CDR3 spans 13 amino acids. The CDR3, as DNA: TGTGCCTGGTCAATTTCTGGGGCCAACGTCCTGACTTTC. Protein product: CAWSISGANVLTF.

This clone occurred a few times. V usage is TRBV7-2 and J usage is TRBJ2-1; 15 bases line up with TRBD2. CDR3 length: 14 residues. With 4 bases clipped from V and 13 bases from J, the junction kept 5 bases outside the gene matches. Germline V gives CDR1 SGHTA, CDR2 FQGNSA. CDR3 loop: CASSSGLAGGRQFF. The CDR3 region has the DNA TGTGCCAGCAGCTCGGGACTAGCGGGGGGCCGCCAGTTCTTC.

The CDR3 loop reads CASSISGGRDYGYTF. CDR3 in DNA: TGTGCCAGCAGTATATCAGGGGGCCGGGACTATGGCTACACCTTC. The J gene is TRBJ1-2, the V gene TRBV7-2, with TRBD1 matching 8 bases. The J segment lost 3 bases and the V segment lost 6 bases, leaving 9 bases of the junction unmatched. The CDR3 covers 15 residues. Germline CDR1 is SGHTA and CDR2 is FQGNSA.

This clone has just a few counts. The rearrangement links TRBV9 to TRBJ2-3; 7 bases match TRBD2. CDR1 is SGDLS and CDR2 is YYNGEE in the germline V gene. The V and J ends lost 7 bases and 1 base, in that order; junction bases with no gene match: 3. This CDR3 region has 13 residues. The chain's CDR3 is CASGRDRTDTQYF. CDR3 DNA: TGTGCCAGCGGGAGGGACCGCACAGATACGCAGTATTTT. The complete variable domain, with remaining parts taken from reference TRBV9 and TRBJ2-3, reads DSGVTQTPKHLITATGQRVTLRCSPRSGDLSVYWYQQSLDQGLQFLIQYYNGEERAKGNILERFSAQQFPDLHSELNLSSLELGDSALYFCASGRDRTDTQYFGPGTRLTVL.

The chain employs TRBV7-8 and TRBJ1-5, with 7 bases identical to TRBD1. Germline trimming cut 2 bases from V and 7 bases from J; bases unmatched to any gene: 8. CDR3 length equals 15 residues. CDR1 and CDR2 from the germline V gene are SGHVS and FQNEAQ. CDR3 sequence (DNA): TGTGCCAGCAGCTTAACGAATTACAGGGGACAGCCCCAGCATTTT. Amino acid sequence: CASSLTNYRGQPQHF.